These 25 T cell receptor beta chains originate from one sample sequenced in a study of blood T cell repertoires in COVID-19. The assay was immunoSEQ multiplex PCR, and TCRdb's table has in-frame clones only and misses some. The sample comprises 270,000 or so clones, 85% to 90% of which are singletons, and about an eighth rests with the top ten. What was sequenced was peripheral blood. All receptors come from a human donor in a cohort sampled during active COVID-19.

The chain carries TRBV30 and TRBJ1-5; possibly TRBD1 for D (6 bases). Germline V lookup: CDR1 GTSNPN, CDR2 SVGIG (reference sequence). Between the trimmed V and J ends, which lost 2 bases and 7 bases, there was a span of 12 bases. This CDR3 spans 13 amino acids. The CDR3 here is CAWSTQGDQPQHF. The CDR3 DNA sequence: TGTGCCTGGAGTACACAGGGTGACCAGCCCCAGCATTTT.

DNA for the CDR3: TGCAGCGTTGGGGCCCATAGCGCGGATACGCAGTATTTT. This encodes CSVGAHSADTQYF. This chain connects TRBV29-1 to TRBJ2-3, with D possibly being TRBD2 (5 bases). The CDR3 length is 13 residues. The ends were cut back, 4 bases at V and 6 bases at J, with 14 bases in the middle. Per germline, CDR1 SQVTM and CDR2 ANQGSEA.

This chain joins TRBV7-2 and TRBJ1-1; no reliable D call. CDR1 is SGHTA and CDR2 is FQGNSA in the germline V gene. Between the trimmed V and J ends, which lost 1 base and 1 base, there was a span of 10 bases. The CDR3 loop spans 15 amino acids. The CDR3 DNA follows: TGTGCCAGCAGCTTAGAAGCGCGGGGGAACACTGAAGCTTTCTTT. Amino acids: CASSLEARGNTEAFF.

This chain links TRBV7-2 with TRBJ2-5, with 14 bases that match TRBD2. Trimming removed 5 bases from V and 4 bases from J; junction bases left unmatched: 6. There are 16 residues in the CDR3. CDR1 is SGHTA and CDR2 is FQGNSA in the germline V gene. The CDR3 DNA sequence: TGTGCCAGCAGCCCAGGACTAGCGGGGGGTAGAGAGACCCAGTACTTC. Its protein product is CASSPGLAGGRETQYF.

This chain connects TRBV4-2 to TRBJ2-1, with 11 bases aligning to TRBD2. V gave up 0 bases and J gave up 0 bases; unmatched junction bases: 7. The germline V gene has CDR1 LGHNA and CDR2 YNFKEQ. The CDR3 contains 19 residues. CDR3: CASSQDVAGGRGSYNEQFF. The DNA for the CDR3 is TGTGCCAGCAGCCAAGATGTAGCGGGAGGGCGTGGCTCCTACAATGAGCAGTTCTTC.

This chain uses TRBV28 with TRBJ2-7; D possibly corresponds to TRBD1 (5 bases). V lost 6 bases and J 2 bases, leaving 5 bases between the germline ends. CDR3 size: 11 residues. Germline V lookup: CDR1 MDHEN, CDR2 SYDVKM. CDR3 DNA sequence: TGTGCCAGCAGGGGGCCCTACGAGCAGTACTTC. Translated: CASRGPYEQYF.

The chain joins TRBV19 to TRBJ2-2; TRBD2 aligns across 11 bases. Per germline, CDR1 LNHDA and CDR2 SQIVND (reference sequence). This CDR3 is built from 16 residues. J lost 4 bases, V lost 4 bases, and 5 bases had no gene match. CDR3 loop: CASSTRLAGLTGELFF. Here the CDR3 DNA reads TGTGCCAGTAGTACACGACTAGCGGGACTCACCGGGGAGCTGTTTTTT.

The V and J genes are TRBV21-1 and TRBJ2-5; the table's D call, TRBD1, has no DNA check behind it. TRBV21-1 represents a pseudogene. The CDR3 extends over 14 amino acids. In nucleotides, the CDR3 is TGTGCCAGCAGCAAAGCTGGCCTCCAAGAGACCCAGTACTTC. It translates to CASSKAGLQETQYF.

In this sample, this clone turned up once. The V call is TRBV6-5, the J call TRBJ2-3, with TRBD2 matching over 11 bases. The CDR3 runs to 15 residues. The germline V gene encodes CDR1 MNHEY and CDR2 SVGAGI. J gave up 1 base and V 3 bases, and 0 bases lay outside the gene matches. The CDR3 spells CASSYSGRGTDTQYF. In nucleotides, the CDR3 is TGTGCCAGCAGTTATAGCGGGAGGGGCACAGATACGCAGTATTTT.

This sequence joins TRBV3-1 (or the pseudogene TRBV3-2) and TRBJ2-2; a possible D gene is TRBD1 (5 bases). In germline, CDR1 is LGHDT, CDR2 YNNKEL (reference sequence). The CDR3 has 13 amino acids. Trimming took 4 bases from V and 6 from J, leaving 9 bases between them. This chain's CDR3 is CASSPSRAGELFF. The CDR3 bases are TGTGCCAGCAGCCCTTCCAGGGCCGGGGAGCTGTTTTTT.

The gene calls are TRBV4-1 and TRBJ2-5, with 14 bases aligning to TRBD2. The CDR3 is made up of 16 amino acids. V dropped 0 bases and J dropped 7; count of bases not matched to a gene: 4. Germline loops: CDR1 MGHRA, CDR2 YSYEKL. The CDR3 region has the DNA TGCGCCAGCAGCCAAGAAATCGGGACTAGCGGGAGGACCCAGTACTTC. It specifies CASSQEIGTSGRTQYF.

V and J are TRBV7-9 and TRBJ2-1; TRBD2 agrees at 14 bases. CDR3 length: 15 amino acids. CDR1 is SEHNR and CDR2 is FQNEAQ in the germline V gene (reference sequence). J lost 10 bases, V lost 4 bases, and 6 bases had no gene match. The CDR3 reads CASSSGLAGGGEQFF. The CDR3 DNA reads as TGTGCCAGCAGCTCTGGACTAGCGGGAGGAGGGGAGCAGTTCTTC.

Comments on this clone: Its ends do not fully match the called genes, so a read error is possible. V usage is TRBV18 and J usage is TRBJ1-1, with a tentative D call TRBD1 (6 bases). CDR3 size: 16 residues. CDR1 is KGHSH, CDR2 LQKENI, per germline. The CDR3 protein is CASSLGATGMNAEAFF. For the CDR3, the DNA is TGTGCCAGCTCGCTCGGGGCCACAGGGATGAACGCTGAAGCTTTCTTT.

The CDR3 coding sequence is TGTGCCAGCAGCTTAGTAGCGGGAGGGAGAGAGACCCAGTACTTC. Translated: CASSLVAGGRETQYF. The V gene is TRBV7-2, the J gene TRBJ2-5, with 11 bases matching TRBD2. The CDR3 is 15 amino acids. Germline V CDR1 and CDR2: SGHTA, FQGNSA. V shed 1 base and J 4 bases; nucleotides not matched to a gene: 2.

In its sample, this clone was seen once. At one of its ends the junction is not consistent with the germline gene, which may arise from a read error. The CDR3: CAWSVFRDDQFF. CDR3 in DNA: TGTGCCTGGAGTGTATTTCGGGATGATCAGTTCTTC. The chain recombines TRBV30 with TRBJ2-1; tentatively, D is TRBD2 (5 bases). This CDR3 has 12 amino acids. Germline loops: CDR1 GTSNPN, CDR2 SVGIG (reference sequence).

The chain recombines TRBV18 with TRBJ2-7; D may be TRBD1 (6 bases). The CDR3 consists of 14 residues. V lost 2 bases, J lost 6 bases, and 14 bases lay in between. Germline loops: CDR1 KGHSH, CDR2 LQKENI. This CDR3 reads CASSPSGQKREQYF. Written as DNA, the CDR3 is TGTGCCAGCTCACCATCCGGACAGAAACGCGAGCAGTACTTC. The complete variable domain, with remaining parts taken from reference TRBV18 and TRBJ2-7, reads NAGVMQNPRHLVRRRGQEARLRCSPMKGHSHVYWYRQLPEEGLKFMVYLQKENIIDESGMPKERFSAEFPKEGPSILRIQQVVRGDSAAYFCASSPSGQKREQYFGPGTRLTVT.

Comments on this clone: The same CDR3 can be traced to other DNA sequences in this sample. The rearrangement uses TRBV3-1 (or the pseudogene TRBV3-2) and TRBJ2-7; 11 bases agree with TRBD2. This CDR3 region has 15 residues. Germline CDR1 is LGHDT and CDR2 is YNNKEL (reference sequence). Germline trimming cut 4 bases from V and 2 bases from J; bases unmatched to any gene: 4. This CDR3 reads CASSPGTSGTYEQYF. The CDR3 region has the DNA TGTGCCAGCAGCCCGGGGACTAGCGGAACCTACGAGCAGTACTTC.

This clone was counted ten times or more. The chain links TRBV19 to TRBJ2-5; D unresolved. The CDR3 has 16 amino acids. V shed 5 bases and J shed 0 bases, with 16 bases lying between them. Per the germline V gene, CDR1 is LNHDA and CDR2 is SQIVND (reference sequence). CDR3 DNA sequence: TGTGCCAGTAGTCCTGGAAGACTCTTGTACCAAGAGACCCAGTACTTC. Translation gives CASSPGRLLYQETQYF.

The chain recombines TRBV3-1 (or the pseudogene TRBV3-2) with TRBJ2-5, with 9 positions matching TRBD2. J lost 1 base, V lost 7 bases, and 4 bases had no gene match. Germline V CDR1 and CDR2: LGHDT, YNNKEL (reference sequence). The CDR3 spans 14 residues. Here the CDR3 DNA reads TGTGCCAGCAAGGTAGCGGGAGCCCAAGAGACCCAGTACTTC. Translated, it gives CASKVAGAQETQYF.

The chain has TRBV19 and TRBJ2-7, with D possibly TRBD1 on 6 matching bases. The CDR3 totals 13 residues. Trimming removed 10 bases at V and 3 bases at J, with 16 bases between. Germline V gene lookup returns CDR1 LNHDA and CDR2 SQIVND (reference sequence). The DNA for the CDR3 is TGTGCCACGAAGGGGGACCAGCGCTACGAGCAGTACTTC. Amino acid sequence: CATKGDQRYEQYF.

As for this clone: Other DNA sequences within the sample encode an identical CDR3. The chain combines TRBV7-2 with TRBJ1-1, with D tentatively TRBD1 (5 bases). Germline CDR1 is SGHTA and CDR2 is FQGNSA. This CDR3 region has 15 residues. Deletions cut 1 base from V and 1 base from J, with 10 bases between. The CDR3 coding sequence is TGTGCCAGCAGCTTAGGATCAGGGTGGAACACTGAAGCTTTCTTT. It codes for CASSLGSGWNTEAFF.

V usage is TRBV5-1 and J usage is TRBJ2-1, with TRBD1 identical over 10 bases. Trimming took 2 bases from V and 6 from J; bases not matched to a gene: 8. Germline assignment: CDR1 SGHRS and CDR2 YFSETQ. CDR3 length equals 16 residues. CDR3 amino acids: CASSFLPDRGGNEQFF. The CDR3 DNA sequence: TGCGCCAGCAGCTTCCTCCCGGACAGGGGGGGCAATGAGCAGTTCTTC. Filled out from reference TRBV5-1 and TRBJ2-1, the complete variable domain reads KAGVTQTPRYLIKTRGQQVTLSCSPISGHRSVSWYQQTPGQGLQFLFEYFSETQRNKGNFPGRFSGRQFSNSRSEMNVSTLELGDSALYLCASSFLPDRGGNEQFFGPGTRLTVL.

The chain joins TRBV19 to TRBJ2-7; D is possibly TRBD2 (6 bases). Per germline, CDR1 LNHDA and CDR2 SQIVND (reference sequence). The CDR3 is 15 residues long. Trimming removed 6 bases at V and 1 base at J, with 16 bases between. The CDR3 DNA reads as TGTGCCAGTAGGGGGGGAAAGGGATTATCCTACGAGCAGTACTTC. It specifies CASRGGKGLSYEQYF.

The chain joins TRBV18 to TRBJ1-1; TRBD1 might be the D (6 bases). This CDR3 contains 14 residues. Per germline, CDR1 KGHSH and CDR2 LQKENI. Trimming removed 8 bases at V and 5 bases at J, with 18 bases between. The CDR3 region is CASQGKGRGTEAFF. The CDR3 coding sequence is TGTGCCAGCCAAGGGAAAGGGAGGGGGACTGAAGCTTTCTTT.

The chain uses TRBV6-6 and TRBJ2-7; TRBD1 is a possible D gene (6 bases). V shed 10 bases and J shed 6 bases, with 19 bases lying between them. Germline CDR1 MNHNY, CDR2 SVGAGI (reference sequence). This CDR3 spans 13 amino acids. The CDR3 reads CATGEIGSLEQYF. Here the CDR3 DNA reads TGTGCCACAGGGGAGATAGGGTCCCTCGAGCAGTACTTC.